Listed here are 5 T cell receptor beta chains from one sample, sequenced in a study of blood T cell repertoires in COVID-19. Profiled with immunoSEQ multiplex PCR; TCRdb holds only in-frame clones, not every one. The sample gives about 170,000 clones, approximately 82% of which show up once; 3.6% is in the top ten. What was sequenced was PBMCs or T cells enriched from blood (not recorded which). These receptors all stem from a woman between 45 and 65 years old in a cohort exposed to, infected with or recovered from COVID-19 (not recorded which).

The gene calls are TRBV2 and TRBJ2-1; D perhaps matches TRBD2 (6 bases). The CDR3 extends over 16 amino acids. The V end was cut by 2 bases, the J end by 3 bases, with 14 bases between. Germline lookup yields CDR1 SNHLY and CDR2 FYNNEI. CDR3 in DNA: TGTGCCAGCAGTGAAACGGCTAGCGCCGACTACAATGAGCAGTTCTTC. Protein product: CASSETASADYNEQFF.

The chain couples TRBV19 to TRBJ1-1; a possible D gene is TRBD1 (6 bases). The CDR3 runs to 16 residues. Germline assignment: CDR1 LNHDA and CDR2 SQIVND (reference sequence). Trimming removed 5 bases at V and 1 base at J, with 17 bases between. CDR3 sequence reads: CASSSRSGRGNTEAFF. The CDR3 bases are TGTGCCAGTAGTTCCCGGAGTGGCAGGGGGAACACTGAAGCTTTCTTT.

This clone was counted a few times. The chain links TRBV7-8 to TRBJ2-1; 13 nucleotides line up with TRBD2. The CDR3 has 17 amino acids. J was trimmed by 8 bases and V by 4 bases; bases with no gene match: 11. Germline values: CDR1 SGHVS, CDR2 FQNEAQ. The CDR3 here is CASSSTPGLAGLDEQFF. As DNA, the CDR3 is TGTGCCAGCAGCTCGACTCCGGGACTAGCGGGACTCGATGAGCAGTTCTTC.

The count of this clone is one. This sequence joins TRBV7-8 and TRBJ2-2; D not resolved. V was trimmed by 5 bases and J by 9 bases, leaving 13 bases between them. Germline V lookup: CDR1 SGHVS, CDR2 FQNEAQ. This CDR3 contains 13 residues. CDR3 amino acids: CASSPRLVRELFF. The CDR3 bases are TGTGCCAGCAGCCCGAGACTTGTAAGGGAGCTGTTTTTT.

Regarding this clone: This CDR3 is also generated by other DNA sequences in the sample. CDR3 sequence reads: CASSFGGSSYNEQFF. The CDR3 DNA follows: TGCGCCAGCAGCTTTGGAGGAAGCTCCTACAATGAGCAGTTCTTC. The genes are TRBV5-1 and TRBJ2-1, with a weak D call TRBD2 (5 bases). The V end was cut by 2 bases, the J end by 0 bases, with 9 bases between. The CDR3 extends over 15 amino acids. The germline CDR1 and CDR2 sequences are SGHRS and YFSETQ.